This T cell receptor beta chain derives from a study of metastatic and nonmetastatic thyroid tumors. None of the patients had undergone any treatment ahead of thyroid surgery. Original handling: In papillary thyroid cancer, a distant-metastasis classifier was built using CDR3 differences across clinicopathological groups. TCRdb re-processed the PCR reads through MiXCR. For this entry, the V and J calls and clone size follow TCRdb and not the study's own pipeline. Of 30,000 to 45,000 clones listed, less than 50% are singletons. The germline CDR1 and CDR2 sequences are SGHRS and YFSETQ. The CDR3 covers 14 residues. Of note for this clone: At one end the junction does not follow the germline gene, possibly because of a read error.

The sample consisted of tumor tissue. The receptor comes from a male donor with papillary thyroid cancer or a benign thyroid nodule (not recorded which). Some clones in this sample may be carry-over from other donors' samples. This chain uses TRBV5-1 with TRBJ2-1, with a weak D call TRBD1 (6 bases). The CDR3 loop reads CASSSEWGRNGQFF. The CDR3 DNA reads TGCGCCAGCAGCTCCGAATGGGGGCGAAATGGGCAGTTCTTC.